The sample holds a few counts of the clone carrying this T cell receptor beta chain. These data belong to a study of T-cell memory formation after mild COVID-19. There are 16 residues in the CDR3. The J segment lost 6 bases and the V segment lost 4 bases, leaving 8 bases of the junction unmatched. CDR1 and CDR2 (germline): MDHEN, SYDVKM. TCRdb analysed the 5' RACE reads with MiXCR anew, one entry per CDR3 protein. The sample lists under 300,000 distinct CDR3 sequences, more than 15% seen once, with around 23% in the top ten. This sequence joins TRBV28 and TRBJ2-3, with 12 bases identical to TRBD2. The sequence came from a man between 18 and 29 years old who had mild COVID-19 (a few samples of this study predate the infection). Cell type and time point are not known. Sequencing used PBMCs or a T cell subset sorted from them (not recorded which). The CDR3 sequence: CASSSRLAGDGDTQYF. The CDR3 DNA reads TGTGCCAGCAGTTCCAGACTAGCGGGGGATGGTGATACGCAGTATTTT.